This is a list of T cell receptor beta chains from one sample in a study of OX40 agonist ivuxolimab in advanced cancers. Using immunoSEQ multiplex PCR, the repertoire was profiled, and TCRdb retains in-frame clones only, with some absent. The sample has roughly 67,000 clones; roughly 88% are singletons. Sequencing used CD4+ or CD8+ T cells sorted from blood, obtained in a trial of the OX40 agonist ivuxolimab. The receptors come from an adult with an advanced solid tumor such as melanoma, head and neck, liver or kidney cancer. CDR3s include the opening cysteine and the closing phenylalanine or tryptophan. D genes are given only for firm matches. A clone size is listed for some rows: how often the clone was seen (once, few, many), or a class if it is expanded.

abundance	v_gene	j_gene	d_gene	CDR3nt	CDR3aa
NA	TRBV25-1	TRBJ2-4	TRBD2	TGTGCCAGCAGTGGAGCGGGAGTAGCCAAAAACATTCAGTACTTC	CASSGAGVAKNIQYF
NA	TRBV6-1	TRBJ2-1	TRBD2	TGTGCCAGCAGGACTAGCGGTTACAATGAGCAGTTCTTC	CASRTSGYNEQFF
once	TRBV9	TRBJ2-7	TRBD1	TGTGCCAGCAGCGTAGAGGGGACAGGGGTCTACGAGCAGTACTTC	CASSVEGTGVYEQYF
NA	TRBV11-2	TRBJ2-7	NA	TGTGCCAGCAGCTTGTTGGACGGACAAAATTGGGAGCAGTACTTC	CASSLLDGQNWEQYF
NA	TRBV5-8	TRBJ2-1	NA	TGTGCCAGCAGCTTGGGACTAGTTTGGGGTGCGAATGAGCAGTTCTTC	CASSLGLVWGANEQFF
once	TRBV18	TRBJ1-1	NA	TGTGCCAGCTCACCAGGGAGTACCGGGGTCACTGAAGCTTTCTTT	CASSPGSTGVTEAFF
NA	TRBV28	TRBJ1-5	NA	TGTGCCAGCAGTTTGACAGGACTGTATAGCAATCAGCCCCAGCATTTT	CASSLTGLYSNQPQHF
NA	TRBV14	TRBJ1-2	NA	TGTGCCAGCAGCCAAGGACTTAATTATGGCTACACCTTC	CASSQGLNYGYTF
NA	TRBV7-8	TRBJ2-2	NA	TGTGCCAGCAGCTTAGTAGGCAGGGGGAACACCGGGGAGCTGTTTTTT	CASSLVGRGNTGELFF
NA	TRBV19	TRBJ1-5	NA	TGTGCCAGCCGCCCGAGGGCCCTCTCCCCTGACCGGCCCCAGCATTTT	CASRPRALSPDRPQHF
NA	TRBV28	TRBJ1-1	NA	TGTGCCAGCAGTTTACCCCCGGGGAGCACTGAAGCTTTCTTT	CASSLPPGSTEAFF
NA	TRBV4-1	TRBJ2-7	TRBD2	TGCGCCAGCAGCCAAGGATCTAGCGGGAGCCTATACGAGCAGTACTTC	CASSQGSSGSLYEQYF
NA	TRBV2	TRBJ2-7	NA	TGTGCCAGCAATGGCGGGAACTCCTACGAGCAGTACTTC	CASNGGNSYEQYF
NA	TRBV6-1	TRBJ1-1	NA	TGTGCCAGCAGATGGGACGGTGCTGAAGCTTTCTTT	CASRWDGAEAFF
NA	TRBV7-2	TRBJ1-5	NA	TGTGCCAGCAGCTTTGAATCCCGTCAGCCCCAGCATTTT	CASSFESRQPQHF
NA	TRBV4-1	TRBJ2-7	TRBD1	TGCGCCAGCAGCCAAGAAACGGACAGGACCTACGAGCAGTACTTC	CASSQETDRTYEQYF
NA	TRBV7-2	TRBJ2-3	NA	TGTGCCAGCGGGGACCTATTCACAGATACGCAGTATTTT	CASGDLFTDTQYF
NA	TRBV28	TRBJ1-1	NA	TGTGCCAGCAGTCCCAGGGGTTCGGGAGCTTTCTTT	CASSPRGSGAFF
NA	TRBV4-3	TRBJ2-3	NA	TGCGCCAGCAGCCAAGATCTCGACGGATTCACAGATACGCAGTATTTT	CASSQDLDGFTDTQYF
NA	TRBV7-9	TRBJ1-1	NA	TGTGCCAGCAGCTTAGGCCAGGGGAGAGCTTTCTTT	CASSLGQGRAFF
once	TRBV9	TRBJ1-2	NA	TGTGCCAGCAGCGTAGAGAGCGACTATGGCTACACCTTC	CASSVESDYGYTF
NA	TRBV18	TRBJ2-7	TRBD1	TGTGCCAGCTCACCAGGGACAGTTTCATACGAGCAGTACTTC	CASSPGTVSYEQYF
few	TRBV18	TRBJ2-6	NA	TGTGCCAGCTCATCGACAGGCCTCTCTGGGGCCAACGTCCTGACTTTC	CASSSTGLSGANVLTF
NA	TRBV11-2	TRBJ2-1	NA	TGTGCCAGCAGTTGGGGACGGACGACCAATGAGCAGTTCTTC	CASSWGRTTNEQFF
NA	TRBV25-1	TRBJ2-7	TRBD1	TGTGCCAGCAGTCGACTCGGGACAGAGGGCTACGAGCAGTACTTC	CASSRLGTEGYEQYF
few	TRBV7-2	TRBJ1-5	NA	TGTGCCAGCAGCTTATCGACCGGGTTAGTTCAGCCCCAGCATTTT	CASSLSTGLVQPQHF
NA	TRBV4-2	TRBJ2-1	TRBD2	TGTGCCAGCAGCCTCTCTTTAGCGGGAGGTTCCAATGAGCAGTTCTTC	CASSLSLAGGSNEQFF
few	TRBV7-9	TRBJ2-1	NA	TGTGCCAGCGTTGGGGGAAAAGGTATATATGAGCAGTTCTTC	CASVGGKGIYEQFF
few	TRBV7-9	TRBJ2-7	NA	TGTGCCAGCAGCTTAGTGGGAGCCTACGAGCAGTACTTC	CASSLVGAYEQYF
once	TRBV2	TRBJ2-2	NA	TGTGCCAGTCGGACAGATAACACCGGGGAGCTGTTTTTT	CASRTDNTGELFF
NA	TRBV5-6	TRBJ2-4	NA	TGTGCCAGCAGTTGGGACTTAGGGAACAAAAACATTCAGTACTTC	CASSWDLGNKNIQYF
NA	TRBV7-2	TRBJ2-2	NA	TGTGCCAGCAGCTCTGTATTTGGGGTTACCGGGGAGCTGTTTTTT	CASSSVFGVTGELFF
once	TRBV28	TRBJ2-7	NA	TGTGCCAGCAGTTTTCAAGCGAGCTCCTACGAGCAGTACTTC	CASSFQASSYEQYF
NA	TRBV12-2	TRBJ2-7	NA	TGTGCAAGTCGAGGGACTAGCGGGAGGATCTCCTACGAGCAGTACTTC	CASRGTSGRISYEQYF
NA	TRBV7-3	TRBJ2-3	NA	TGTGCCAGCAGCTTTGATCTCACAGATACGCAGTATTTT	CASSFDLTDTQYF
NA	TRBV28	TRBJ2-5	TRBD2	TGTGCCAGCAGTCTCCAGCGGGGGACCCAGTACTTC	CASSLQRGTQYF
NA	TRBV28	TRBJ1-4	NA	TGTGCCAGCAGACCTGAGACAGGACGATATGAAAAACTGTTTTTT	CASRPETGRYEKLFF
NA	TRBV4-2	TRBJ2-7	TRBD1	TGTGCCAGCAGCCCTGGGACAGGTACCTTCGAGCAGTACTTC	CASSPGTGTFEQYF
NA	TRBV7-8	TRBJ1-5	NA	TGTGCCAGCAGCTTAGTCAGTAATCAGCCCCAGCATTTT	CASSLVSNQPQHF
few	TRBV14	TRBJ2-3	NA	TGTGCCAGCAGCCAATACAGGGCGAGTACGCAGTATTTT	CASSQYRASTQYF
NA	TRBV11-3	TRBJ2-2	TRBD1	TGTGCCAGCAGCCTCGGACAGGGGTCAACAACCGGGGAGCTGTTTTTT	CASSLGQGSTTGELFF
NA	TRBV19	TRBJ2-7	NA	TGTGCCAGTAGTATTGGGACCCTAGGCGAGCAGTACTTC	CASSIGTLGEQYF
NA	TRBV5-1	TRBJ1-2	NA	TGCGCCAGCAGCTTGGTTCAGGGCGGCGACTATGGCTACACCTTC	CASSLVQGGDYGYTF
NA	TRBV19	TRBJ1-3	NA	TGTGCCAGTGCGGCAGGGGTTGGAAACACCATATATTTT	CASAAGVGNTIYF
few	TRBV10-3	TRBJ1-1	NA	TGTGCCATCAGTGAGTCGAGCGGCACTGAAGCTTTCTTT	CAISESSGTEAFF
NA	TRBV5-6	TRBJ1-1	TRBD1	TGTGCCAGCAGCCGGACAGGGGGTAGGGAAGGCACTGAAGCTTTCTTT	CASSRTGGREGTEAFF
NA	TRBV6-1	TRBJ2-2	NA	TGTGCCAGCAAAGGACTTAACACCGGGGAGCTGTTTTTT	CASKGLNTGELFF
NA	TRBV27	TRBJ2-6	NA	TGTGCCAGCAGTTTACTGGCAGATCGCTCTGGGGCCAACGTCCTGACTTTC	CASSLLADRSGANVLTF
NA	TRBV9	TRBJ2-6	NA	TGTGCCAGCAGCGTAGCGGCAGGGACCCTCTCTGGGGCCAACGTCCTGACTTTC	CASSVAAGTLSGANVLTF
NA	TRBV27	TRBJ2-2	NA	TGTGCCAGCAGTCCAAAACCTTGGCCTTCACCCCCCACCGGGGAGCTGTTTTTT	CASSPKPWPSPPTGELFF
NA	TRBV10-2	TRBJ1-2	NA	TGCGCCAGCAGTGACAGGCGGAGGGGCTATGGCTACACCTTC	CASSDRRRGYGYTF
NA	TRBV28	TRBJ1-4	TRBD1	TGTGCCAGCAGTTCACCAGGGGGACCAAATGAAAAACTGTTTTTT	CASSSPGGPNEKLFF
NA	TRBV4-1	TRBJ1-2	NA	TGCGCCAGCAGCCATTCGGACGGAAACTATGGCTACACCTTC	CASSHSDGNYGYTF
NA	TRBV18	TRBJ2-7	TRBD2	TGTGCCAGCTCACCGGGACTAGCGGGAGGGGGCTACGAGCAGTACTTC	CASSPGLAGGGYEQYF
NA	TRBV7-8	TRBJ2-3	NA	TGTGCCAGCAGCACACAGGGTTCTAGCACAGATACGCAGTATTTT	CASSTQGSSTDTQYF